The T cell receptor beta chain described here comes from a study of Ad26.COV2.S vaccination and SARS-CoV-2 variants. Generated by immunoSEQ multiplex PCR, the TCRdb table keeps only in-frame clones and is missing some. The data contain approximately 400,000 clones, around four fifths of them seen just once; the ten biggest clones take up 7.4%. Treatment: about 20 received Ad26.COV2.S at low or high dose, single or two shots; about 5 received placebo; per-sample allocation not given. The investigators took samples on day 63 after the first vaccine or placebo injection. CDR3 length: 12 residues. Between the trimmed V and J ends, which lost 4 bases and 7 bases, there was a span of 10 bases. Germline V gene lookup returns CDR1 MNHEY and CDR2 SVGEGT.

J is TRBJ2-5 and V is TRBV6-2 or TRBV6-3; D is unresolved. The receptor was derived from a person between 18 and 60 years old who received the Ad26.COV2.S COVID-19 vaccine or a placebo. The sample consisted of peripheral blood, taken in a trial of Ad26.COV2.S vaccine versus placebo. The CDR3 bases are TGTGCCAGCAGTTGGGTAGCAGGGACCCAGTACTTC. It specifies CASSWVAGTQYF.